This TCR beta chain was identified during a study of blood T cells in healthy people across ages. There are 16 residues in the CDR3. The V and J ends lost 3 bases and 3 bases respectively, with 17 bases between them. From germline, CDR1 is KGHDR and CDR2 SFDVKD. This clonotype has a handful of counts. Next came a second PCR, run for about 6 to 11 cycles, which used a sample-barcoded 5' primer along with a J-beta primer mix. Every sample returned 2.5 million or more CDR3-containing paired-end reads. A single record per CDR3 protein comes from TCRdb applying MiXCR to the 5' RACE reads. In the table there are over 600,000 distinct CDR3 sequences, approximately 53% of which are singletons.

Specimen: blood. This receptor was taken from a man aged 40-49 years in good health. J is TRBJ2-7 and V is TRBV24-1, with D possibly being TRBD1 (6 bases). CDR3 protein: CATSDGLGTRDYEQYF. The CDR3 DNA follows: TGTGCCACCAGTGATGGGCTCGGGACAAGGGACTACGAGCAGTACTTC.